The 24 T cell receptor beta chains below come from one sample, sequenced in a study of early T cells in non-severe SARS-CoV-2 infection. A single record per CDR3 protein comes from TCRdb applying MiXCR to the 5' RACE reads. This repertoire shows some 61,000 distinct CDR3 sequences, roughly a tenth found once; its top ten account for more than 20%. The source material was whole blood. These receptors were obtained from an adult who was a healthcare worker with PCR-confirmed SARS-CoV-2 infection or an uninfected control (not recorded which).

V is TRBV7-8 and J is TRBJ2-6, with D possibly TRBD1 on 6 matching bases. This CDR3 spans 16 amino acids. Trimming shortened V by 1 base and J by 2 bases, and 9 bases separated the two germline ends. CDR1 SGHVS and CDR2 FQNEAQ come from the germline V gene. This CDR3 reads CASSLGTGPGANVLTF. The CDR3 DNA is TGTGCCAGCAGCTTAGGCACAGGGCCTGGGGCCAACGTCCTGACTTTC.

There are a few counts of this clonotype. The V call is TRBV6-5, the J call TRBJ1-1; 8 bases map to TRBD1. Germline V gives CDR1 MNHEY, CDR2 SVGAGI. The CDR3 is 13 residues long. V was pared by 8 bases and J by 1 base, with 3 bases of the junction left unmatched. CDR3: CASRGTGNTEAFF. Here the CDR3 DNA reads TGTGCCAGCCGAGGGACAGGGAACACTGAAGCTTTCTTT.

This clonotype was seen many times. This chain uses TRBV10-3 with TRBJ1-1; D gene ambiguous. The CDR3 has 15 residues. V dropped 8 bases and J dropped 0 bases, with 16 bases sitting between them. Germline values: CDR1 ENHRY, CDR2 SYGVKD. CDR3 in DNA: TGTGCCATCCGACGGACGGAGGAAATGAACACTGAAGCTTTCTTT. This encodes CAIRRTEEMNTEAFF.

The table lists this clonotype with a few counts. The chain links TRBV12-2 to TRBJ2-6. TRBV12-2 is deemed a pseudogene. The CDR3 contains 15 residues. CDR3 amino acids: CASRLALPGANVLTF. The CDR3 region has the DNA TGTGCAAGTCGCTTAGCGCTCCCTGGGGCCAACGTCCTGACTTTC.

The chain combines TRBV4-1 with TRBJ2-7, with D perhaps TRBD2 (5 bases). From germline, CDR1 is MGHRA and CDR2 YSYEKL. This CDR3 has 12 residues. V lost 1 base and J 7 bases, leaving 8 bases between the germline ends. The CDR3 sequence is CASSQAPGEQYF. In nucleotides, the CDR3 is TGCGCCAGCAGCCAAGCCCCGGGGGAGCAGTACTTC.

Ten or more counts support this clonotype. The CDR3 DNA sequence: TGTGCCAGCAGCTTACAGGGCATAAGCTCCTACAATGAGCAGTTCTTC. It translates to CASSLQGISSYNEQFF. The chain has TRBV7-9 and TRBJ2-1; D possibly corresponds to TRBD1 (5 bases). Between the trimmed V and J ends, which lost 2 bases and 0 bases, there was a span of 11 bases. Per germline, CDR1 SEHNR and CDR2 FQNEAQ (reference sequence). This CDR3 region has 16 residues. Drawing the rest from reference TRBV7-9 and TRBJ2-1, the complete variable domain is DTGVSQNPRHKITKRGQNVTFRCDPISEHNRLYWYRQTLGQGPEFLTYFQNEAQLEKSRLLSDRFSAERPKGSFSTLEIQRTEQGDSAMYLCASSLQGISSYNEQFFGPGTRLTVL.

This clonotype was picked up a small number of times. The rearrangement joins TRBV20-1 to TRBJ2-1, with a weak D call TRBD2 (6 bases). V lost 5 bases and J lost 7, with 18 bases in between. Germline loops: CDR1 DFQATT, CDR2 SNEGSKA (reference sequence). The CDR3 loop spans 14 amino acids. Here the CDR3 DNA reads TGCAGTGCTCTCCGGGACTCTAGGGGAAATGAGCAGTTCTTC. This encodes CSALRDSRGNEQFF.

The chain is built from TRBV18 and TRBJ1-6; D is possibly TRBD1 (5 bases). Per germline, CDR1 KGHSH and CDR2 LQKENI. The CDR3 length is 13 residues. Trimming pared 2 bases from V and 10 bases from J, leaving 9 bases between. Here the CDR3 reads CASSPGGYSPLHF. CDR3 nucleotide sequence: TGTGCCAGCTCACCAGGGGGGTACTCACCCCTCCACTTT.

This clonotype was recorded at least ten times. V gene TRBV4-2 combines with J gene TRBJ1-6; D uncertain. This CDR3 has 16 residues. V gave up 4 bases and J gave up 6 bases, with 16 bases separating them. Germline loops: CDR1 LGHNA, CDR2 YNFKEQ. The CDR3 spells CASSRVLLVGNSPLHF. The DNA for the CDR3 is TGTGCCAGCAGCCGAGTTCTTCTTGTGGGTAATTCACCCCTCCACTTT.

This clonotype appeared many times. The chain uses TRBV20-1 and TRBJ2-7; 9 bases are a match to TRBD1. The CDR3 consists of 13 residues. With V trimmed by 6 bases and J by 5 bases, 8 bases remained unmatched. Germline V lookup: CDR1 DFQATT, CDR2 SNEGSKA (reference sequence). The CDR3 coding sequence is TGCAGTGCATCTAGGGACAGGGTCGACGAGCAGTACTTC. It encodes CSASRDRVDEQYF.

This clonotype has a handful of counts. The CDR3 DNA follows: TGTGCCAGCAGTGAATTGGGGGCGGGCAATCAGCCCCAGCATTTT. Encoded protein: CASSELGAGNQPQHF. The V gene is TRBV6-1, the J gene TRBJ1-5, with D tentatively TRBD1 (6 bases). Germline V gives CDR1 MNHNS, CDR2 SASEGT. The CDR3 totals 15 residues. V lost 2 bases and J 2 bases, leaving 10 bases between the germline ends.

This clonotype was recorded a few times. The V gene is TRBV4-1, the J gene TRBJ2-5, with 10 bases lining up with TRBD2. Germline CDR1 and CDR2: MGHRA and YSYEKL. This CDR3 is built from 17 residues. V shed 1 base and J 6 bases; nucleotides not matched to a gene: 11. CDR3 bases: TGCGCCAGCAGCCAAGTCGACTCAGGACTAGCGGAGAAGACCCAGTACTTC. This encodes CASSQVDSGLAEKTQYF.

This clonotype was detected only a few times. This chain connects TRBV20-1 to TRBJ2-2, with TRBD2 matching over 10 bases. The germline V gene encodes CDR1 DFQATT and CDR2 SNEGSKA (reference sequence). The V gene end was trimmed by 0 bases and the J gene end by 6 bases; junction bases not matched to a gene: 13. There are 18 residues in the CDR3. The CDR3 reads CSARDSASGGHGSGELFF. CDR3 sequence (DNA): TGCAGTGCTAGAGATTCGGCTAGCGGGGGCCACGGATCCGGGGAGCTGTTTTTT.

This sequence joins TRBV12-3 or TRBV12-4 and TRBJ1-6, with D possibly matching TRBD1 (6 bases). This CDR3 region has 13 residues. The V end was cut by 3 bases, the J end by 10 bases, with 10 bases between. CDR3 sequence reads: CASSFGQRSPLHF. The CDR3 nucleotides are TGTGCCAGCAGTTTCGGACAGCGCTCACCCCTCCACTTT.

Turning to this clonotype: Being one base from a much bigger clone, this may be a read error. The V call is TRBV4-2, the J call TRBJ1-5, with D possibly TRBD1 on 5 matching bases. Germline lookup yields CDR1 LGHNA and CDR2 YNFKEQ. The CDR3 spans 13 residues. Here the CDR3 reads CASSRGSNQPRHF. CDR3 nucleotides: TGTGCCAGCAGCCGGGGCAGCAATCAGCCCCGGCATTTT.

The rearrangement links TRBV12-3 or TRBV12-4 to TRBJ1-3, with D tentatively TRBD1 (6 bases). V gave up 2 bases and J gave up 4 bases, with 18 bases separating them. This CDR3 comprises 17 residues. In DNA, the CDR3 is TGTGCCAGCAGTTTATACCCCAGACAGGTGGGGGGAAACACCATATATTTT. This translates into CASSLYPRQVGGNTIYF.

This chain connects TRBV4-1 to TRBJ1-2, with D possibly matching TRBD1 (5 bases). V was trimmed by 2 bases and J by 5 bases, leaving 6 bases between them. The germline CDR1 and CDR2 sequences are MGHRA and YSYEKL. The CDR3 consists of 12 residues. CDR3 region: CASSQQGYGYTF. In nucleotides, the CDR3 is TGCGCCAGCAGCCAACAGGGTTATGGCTACACCTTC.

The rearrangement links TRBV7-9 to TRBJ1-2, with D perhaps TRBD1 (6 bases). Germline V gene lookup returns CDR1 SEHNR and CDR2 FQNEAQ (reference sequence). V was cut by 1 base and J by 0 bases, with 9 bases left in between. The CDR3 length is 15 residues. CDR3 in amino acids: CASSLEGEANYGYTF. CDR3 DNA sequence: TGTGCCAGCAGCTTAGAGGGGGAGGCTAACTATGGCTACACCTTC.

This clonotype was seen repeatedly, ten times or more. The chain has TRBV28 and TRBJ1-1; D not certain. V was shortened by 4 bases and J by 1 base, with 1 base between the two germline ends. The CDR3 contains 11 residues. Germline V gene lookup returns CDR1 MDHEN and CDR2 SYDVKM. The CDR3 region is CASSSNTEAFF. For the CDR3, the DNA is TGTGCCAGCAGTTCGAACACTGAAGCTTTCTTT.

The sample holds a few counts of this clonotype. This chain joins TRBV7-9 and TRBJ1-2; 10 nucleotides align to TRBD1. The CDR3 has 17 amino acids. Per germline, CDR1 SEHNR and CDR2 FQNEAQ (reference sequence). V was pared by 11 bases and J by 7 bases, with 22 bases of the junction left unmatched. CDR3 sequence: CAGIPLTGGFSSPGYTF. The CDR3 DNA is TGTGCCGGAATACCTCTGACAGGGGGCTTTTCTTCTCCTGGCTACACCTTC.

CDR3 sequence (DNA): TGTGCCAGCAGTTTGGGAAGACTAGCGGATGAGCAGTTCTTC. It specifies CASSLGRLADEQFF. The chain recombines TRBV12-3 or TRBV12-4 with TRBJ2-1, with TRBD2 identical over 9 bases. V gave up 3 bases and J gave up 8 bases; unmatched junction bases: 5. The CDR3 totals 14 residues.

The chain couples TRBV6-2 or TRBV6-3 to TRBJ2-6, with D hard to call. Germline V gives CDR1 MNHEY, CDR2 SVGEGT. Trimming left V 5 bases short and J 0 bases short, with 11 bases between. This CDR3 is 16 amino acids long. For the CDR3, the DNA is TGTGCCAGCAGTCCCCCGACCCTCTCTGGGGCCAACGTCCTGACTTTC. Translation: CASSPPTLSGANVLTF.

This clonotype has just a few counts. The chain joins TRBV5-1 to TRBJ1-1; D unresolved. The V and J ends lost 0 bases and 1 base respectively, with 7 bases between them. CDR3 length equals 14 residues. The germline CDR1 and CDR2 sequences are SGHRS and YFSETQ. The CDR3 bases are TGCGCCAGCAGCTTGGTAGCAGGGAACACTGAAGCTTTCTTT. Protein sequence: CASSLVAGNTEAFF.

The gene calls are TRBV5-4 and TRBJ2-3; D is unclear. V lost 4 bases and J lost 10, with 19 bases in between. This CDR3 comprises 14 residues. Per germline, CDR1 SGHNT and CDR2 YYREEE (reference sequence). CDR3 loop: CASSMQGRLGAQYF. The CDR3 nucleotides are TGTGCCAGCAGCATGCAAGGTCGGCTCGGTGCGCAGTATTTT.